What follows is one T cell receptor (beta chain) and its context. Its antigen is still unknown. The data belong to a study of cytomegalovirus exposure and HLA in healthy donors. The overall study: The use of the same platform for the approximately 110 validation repertoires and the roughly 700 first-cohort repertoires was reported by a later analysis.

CDR3 length equals 18 residues. With V trimmed by 1 base and J by 4 bases, 10 bases remained unmatched. Overall study results and limits: For most TCR sequences rarity was the rule, although some public TCRs occurred in many donors. Reports indicated that the classifier achieved high specificity and sensitivity in diagnosing cytomegalovirus status. Researchers counted around 180 TCR beta chains as cytomegalovirus-associated.

Only in-frame clones appear in the TCRdb table, and some are missing; sequencing was by immunoSEQ multiplex PCR. The sample comprises about 130,000 clones, roughly nine tenths of which are singletons, and around 3.1% rests with the top ten. The sample comprised PBMCs. The TCR sequence derives from a man aged 30 to 45 in good health and CMV-seronegative. The rearrangement links TRBV23-1 to TRBJ2-1; 10 nucleotides match TRBD2. TRBV23-1 has ORF status, its function being uncertain. In DNA form, the CDR3 reads TGCGCCAGCAGTCAATACTGGCTAGCGGGGGCCCGATACAATGAGCAGTTCTTC. Its translation is CASSQYWLAGARYNEQFF.